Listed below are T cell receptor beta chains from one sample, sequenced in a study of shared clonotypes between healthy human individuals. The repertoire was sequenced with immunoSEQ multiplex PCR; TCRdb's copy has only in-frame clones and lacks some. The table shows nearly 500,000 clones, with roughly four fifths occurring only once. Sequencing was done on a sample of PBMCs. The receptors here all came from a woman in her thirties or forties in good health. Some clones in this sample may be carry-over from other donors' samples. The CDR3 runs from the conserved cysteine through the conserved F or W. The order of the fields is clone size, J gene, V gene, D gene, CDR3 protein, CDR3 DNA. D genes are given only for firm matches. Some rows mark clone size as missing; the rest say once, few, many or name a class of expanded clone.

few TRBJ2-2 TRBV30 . CARSVRVHGELFF TGTGCCCGGAGTGTCAGGGTACACGGGGAGCTGTTTTTT
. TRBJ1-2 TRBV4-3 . CASSQDRVENYGHTF TGCGCCAGCAGCCAAGATCGGGTCGAGAACTATGGCCACACCTTC
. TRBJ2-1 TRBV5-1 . CASSWGTAYNEQFF TGCGCCAGCAGCTGGGGGACGGCCTACAATGAGCAGTTCTTC
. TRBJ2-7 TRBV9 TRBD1 CASSATGTEIYEQYF TGTGCCAGCAGCGCTACCGGGACAGAAATCTACGAGCAGTACTTC
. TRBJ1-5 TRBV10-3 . CAISAGVNSNQPQHF TGTGCCATCAGTGCGGGGGTAAATAGCAATCAGCCCCAGCATTTT
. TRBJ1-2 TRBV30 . CAWSVGGADGYTF TGTGCCTGGAGTGTGGGGGGGGCCGATGGCTACACCTTC
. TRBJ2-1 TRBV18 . CASSPVDIRYNEQFF TGTGCCAGCTCACCAGTGGACATCCGATACAATGAGCAGTTCTTC
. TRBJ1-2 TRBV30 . CAWSAGGYGYTF TGTGCCTGGAGTGCAGGAGGGTATGGCTACACCTTC
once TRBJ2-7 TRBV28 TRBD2 CASTYPLAGDSYEQYF TGTGCCAGCACCTACCCTCTAGCGGGAGACTCCTACGAGCAGTACTTC
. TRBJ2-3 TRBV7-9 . CASSLRIGGSSDTQYF TGTGCCAGCAGCCTCCGAATCGGGGGCAGCTCAGATACGCAGTATTTT
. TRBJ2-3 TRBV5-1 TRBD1 CASSWVGQGTDTQYF TGCGCCAGCAGCTGGGTGGGACAGGGCACAGATACGCAGTATTTT
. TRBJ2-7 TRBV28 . CASSRAGSSYEQYF TGTGCCAGCAGCCGGGCGGGGAGCTCCTACGAGCAGTACTTC
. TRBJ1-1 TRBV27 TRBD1 CASSPPTGGIAEAFF TGTGCCAGCTCTCCCCCGACAGGGGGCATCGCTGAAGCTTTCTTT
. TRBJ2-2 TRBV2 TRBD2 CASSGGSSGNTGELFF TGTGCCAGCAGCGGCGGGTCTAGCGGCAACACCGGGGAGCTGTTTTTT
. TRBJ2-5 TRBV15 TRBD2 CATSRGNSGSLETQYF TGTGCCACCAGCAGAGGAAATAGCGGGAGTTTAGAGACCCAGTACTTC
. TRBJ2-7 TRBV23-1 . CASSRHHGRGYEQYF TGCGCCAGCAGTCGCCACCATGGCAGAGGCTACGAGCAGTACTTC
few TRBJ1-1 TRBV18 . CASSPLPTGITEAFF TGTGCCAGCTCACCACTACCGACAGGTATCACTGAAGCTTTCTTT
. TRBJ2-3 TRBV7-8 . CASSPRPGLDTQYF TGTGCCAGCAGCCCTAGGCCAGGGTTAGATACGCAGTATTTT
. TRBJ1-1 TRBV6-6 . CAISRGALSYNTEAFF TGTGCCATCTCACGGGGGGCCCTCTCGTACAACACTGAAGCTTTCTTT
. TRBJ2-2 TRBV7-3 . CASSLGPGNTGELFF TGTGCCAGCAGCTTGGGTCCGGGCAACACCGGGGAGCTGTTTTTT
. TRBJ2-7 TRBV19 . CASSTGTDSYEQYF TGTGCCAGTAGTACTGGGACGGACTCCTACGAGCAGTACTTC
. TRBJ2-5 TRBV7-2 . CASSSQGTQYF TGTGCCAGCAGCTCCCAGGGGACCCAGTACTTC
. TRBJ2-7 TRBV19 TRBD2 CASSPGLAGGPPYEQYF TGTGCCAGTAGCCCGGGACTAGCGGGAGGGCCCCCCTACGAGCAGTACTTC
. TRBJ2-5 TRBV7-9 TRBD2 CASSLAGGQETQYF TGTGCCAGCAGCTTAGCGGGAGGGCAAGAGACCCAGTACTTC
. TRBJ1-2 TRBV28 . CASSFIGVNYGYTF TGTGCCAGCAGTTTCATAGGGGTTAACTATGGCTACACCTTC
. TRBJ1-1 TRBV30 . CAWGHGRANTEAFF TGTGCCTGGGGCCACGGACGGGCGAACACTGAAGCTTTCTTT
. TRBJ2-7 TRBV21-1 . CASTPLGPSYEQYF TGTGCCAGCACCCCCCTTGGCCCGTCCTACGAGCAGTACTTC
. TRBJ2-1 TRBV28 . CASRADQGNEQFF TGTGCCAGCAGAGCGGATCAGGGGAATGAGCAGTTCTTC
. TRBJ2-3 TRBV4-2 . CASSQGGGIRTDTQYF TGTGCCAGCAGCCAAGGTGGGGGCATAAGGACAGATACGCAGTATTTT
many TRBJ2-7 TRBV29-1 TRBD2 CSVFTSGRTFYEQYF TGCAGCGTTTTTACTAGCGGGAGAACATTCTACGAGCAGTACTTC
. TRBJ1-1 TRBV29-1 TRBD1 CSVLTGVRTEAFF TGCAGCGTTCTGACAGGGGTCCGGACTGAAGCTTTCTTT
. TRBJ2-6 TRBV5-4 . CASSLEQGIRANVLTF TGTGCCAGCAGCTTGGAACAGGGTATACGGGCCAACGTCCTGACTTTC
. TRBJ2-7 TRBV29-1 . CSVEEQGYEQYF TGCAGCGTTGAGGAACAGGGCTACGAGCAGTACTTC
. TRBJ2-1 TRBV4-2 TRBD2 CASSQEAASGRLGEQFF TGTGCCAGCAGCCAAGAGGCGGCTAGCGGGAGGTTGGGTGAGCAGTTCTTC
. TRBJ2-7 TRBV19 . CASSSLSGLVSSYEQYF TGTGCCAGTAGTAGTCTTTCGGGACTCGTCTCATCCTACGAGCAGTACTTC
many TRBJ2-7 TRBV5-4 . CASSQFAGPYEQYF TGCGCCAGCAGCCAATTTGCGGGGCCCTACGAGCAGTACTTC
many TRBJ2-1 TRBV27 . CASSLGNYHYNEQFF TGTGCCAGCAGTTTAGGGAACTACCACTACAATGAGCAGTTCTTC
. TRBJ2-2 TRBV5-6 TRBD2 CASSFSGRSGELFF TGTGCCAGCAGCTTTAGCGGGAGGTCCGGGGAGCTGTTTTTT
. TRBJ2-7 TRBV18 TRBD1 CASSLGTGRLGYEQYF TGTGCCAGCTCACTCGGGACAGGGAGGTTGGGATACGAGCAGTACTTC
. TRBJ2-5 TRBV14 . CASSLWGTQYF TGTGCCAGCAGCCTCTGGGGGACCCAGTACTTC
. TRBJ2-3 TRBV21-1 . CASREGASTDTQYF TGTGCCAGCAGAGAAGGAGCTAGCACAGATACGCAGTATTTT
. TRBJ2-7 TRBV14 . CASSQVGAKEYF TGTGCCAGCAGCCAAGTGGGGGCGAAGGAGTACTTC